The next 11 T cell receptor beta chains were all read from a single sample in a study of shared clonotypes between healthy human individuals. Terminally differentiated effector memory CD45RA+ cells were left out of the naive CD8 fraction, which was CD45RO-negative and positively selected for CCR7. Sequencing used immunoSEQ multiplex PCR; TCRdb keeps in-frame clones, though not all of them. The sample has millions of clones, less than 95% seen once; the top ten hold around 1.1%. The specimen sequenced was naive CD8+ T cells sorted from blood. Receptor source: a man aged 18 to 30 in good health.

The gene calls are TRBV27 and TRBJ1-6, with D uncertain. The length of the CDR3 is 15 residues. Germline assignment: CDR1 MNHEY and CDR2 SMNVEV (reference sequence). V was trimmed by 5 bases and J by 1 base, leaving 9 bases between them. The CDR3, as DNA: TGTGCCAGCAGTCCCCCGCCGTCCTATAATTCACCCCTCCACTTT. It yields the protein CASSPPPSYNSPLHF.

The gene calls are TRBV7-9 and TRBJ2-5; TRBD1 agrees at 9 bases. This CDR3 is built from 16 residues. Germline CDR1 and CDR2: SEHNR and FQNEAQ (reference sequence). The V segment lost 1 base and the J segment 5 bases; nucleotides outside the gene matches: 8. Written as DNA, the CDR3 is TGTGCCAGCAGCTTAGGGCCTAACAGGGGGCAGGAGACCCAGTACTTC. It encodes CASSLGPNRGQETQYF.

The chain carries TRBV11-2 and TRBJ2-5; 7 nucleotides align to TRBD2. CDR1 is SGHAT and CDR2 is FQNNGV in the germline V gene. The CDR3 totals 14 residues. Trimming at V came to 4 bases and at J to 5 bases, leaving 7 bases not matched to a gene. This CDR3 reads CASSSLTSLETQYF. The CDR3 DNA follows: TGTGCCAGCAGCTCCCTGACTAGCTTGGAGACCCAGTACTTC.

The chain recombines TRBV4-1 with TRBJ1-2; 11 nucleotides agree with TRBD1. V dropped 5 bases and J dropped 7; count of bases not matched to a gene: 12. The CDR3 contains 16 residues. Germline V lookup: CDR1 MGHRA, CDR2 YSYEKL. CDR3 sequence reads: CASSWTGGSVGSGYTF. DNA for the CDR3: TGCGCCAGCAGCTGGACAGGGGGCTCCGTCGGGAGTGGCTACACCTTC.

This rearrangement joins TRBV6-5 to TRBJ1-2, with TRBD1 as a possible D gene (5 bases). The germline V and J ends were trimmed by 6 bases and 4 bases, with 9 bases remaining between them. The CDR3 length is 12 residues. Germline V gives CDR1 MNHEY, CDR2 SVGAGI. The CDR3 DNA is TGTGCCAGCAGCCTGGACACCTATGGCTACACCTTC. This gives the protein CASSLDTYGYTF.

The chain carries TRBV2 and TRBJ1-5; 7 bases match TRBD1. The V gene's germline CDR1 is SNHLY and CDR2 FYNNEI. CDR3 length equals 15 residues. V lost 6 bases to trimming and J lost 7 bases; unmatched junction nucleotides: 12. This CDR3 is CASSLTGAIYQPQHF. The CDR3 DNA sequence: TGTGCCAGCAGCCTTACAGGGGCAATCTACCAGCCCCAGCATTTT.

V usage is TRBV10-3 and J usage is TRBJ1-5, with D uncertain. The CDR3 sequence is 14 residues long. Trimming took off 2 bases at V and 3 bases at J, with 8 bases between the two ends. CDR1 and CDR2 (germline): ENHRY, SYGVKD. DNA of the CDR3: TGTGCCATCAGTGAGGAACAGAACAATCAGCCCCAGCATTTT. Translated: CAISEEQNNQPQHF.

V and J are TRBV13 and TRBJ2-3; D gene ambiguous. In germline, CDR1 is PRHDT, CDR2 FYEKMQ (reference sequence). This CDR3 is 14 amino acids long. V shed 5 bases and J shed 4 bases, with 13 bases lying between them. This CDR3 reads CASSPSLWADTQYF. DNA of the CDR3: TGTGCCAGCAGCCCCTCATTATGGGCAGATACGCAGTATTTT. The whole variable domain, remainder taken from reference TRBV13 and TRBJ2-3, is AAGVIQSPRHLIKEKRETATLKCYPIPRHDTVYWYQQGPGQDPQFLISFYEKMQSDKGSIPDRFSAQQFSDYHSELNMSSLELGDSALYFCASSPSLWADTQYFGPGTRLTVL.

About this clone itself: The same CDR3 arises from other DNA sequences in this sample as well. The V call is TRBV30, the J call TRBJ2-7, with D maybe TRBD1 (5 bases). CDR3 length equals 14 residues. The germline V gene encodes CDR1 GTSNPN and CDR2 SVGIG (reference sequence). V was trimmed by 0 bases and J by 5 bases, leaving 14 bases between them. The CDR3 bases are TGTGCCTGGAGTGTATCAACAGGATGGCACGAGCAGTACTTC. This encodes CAWSVSTGWHEQYF.

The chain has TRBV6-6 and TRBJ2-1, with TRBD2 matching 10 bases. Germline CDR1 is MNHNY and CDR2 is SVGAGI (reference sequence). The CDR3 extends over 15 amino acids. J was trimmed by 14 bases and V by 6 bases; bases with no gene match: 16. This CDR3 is CASSPLAAGSGGEFF. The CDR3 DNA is TGTGCCAGCAGCCCCTTAGCGGCCGGGAGCGGGGGGGAGTTCTTC.

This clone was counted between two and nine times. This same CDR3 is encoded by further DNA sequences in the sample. The CDR3 sequence: CASNPGQGNYGYTF. CDR3 in DNA: TGTGCCAGCAATCCGGGACAGGGTAACTATGGCTACACCTTC. This chain connects TRBV2 to TRBJ1-2, with 9 bases aligning to TRBD1. Per germline, CDR1 SNHLY and CDR2 FYNNEI. V lost 7 bases, J lost 1 base, and 4 bases stayed unmatched. The length of the CDR3 is 14 residues. Full variable domain (remainder filled in from reference TRBV2 and TRBJ1-2): EPEVTQTPSHQVTQMGQEVILRCVPISNHLYFYWYRQILGQKVEFLVSFYNNEISEKSEIFDDQFSVERPDGSNFTLKIRSTKLEDSAMYFCASNPGQGNYGYTFGSGTRLTVV.